The sample holds one count of the clone carrying this T cell receptor beta chain. Its antigen is currently unknown. CDR1 is LNHDA, CDR2 SQIVND, per germline (reference sequence). V was clipped by 1 base and J by 4 bases, with 19 bases between them. The CDR3 is made up of 17 amino acids. This entry is derived from a study of breast tumors, draining lymph nodes, adjacent tissues. Broader study findings: Findings are consistent with lymph node origin and intratumoral expansion of most tumor T cells. Tumor and nontumor repertoires were significantly more similar in luminal-like than in basal-like breast cancer. That most tumor T cells come from lymph nodes remained unproven.

TCRdb reprocessed the multiplex PCR reads via MiXCR and lists one record per CDR3 protein. The sample includes approximately 89,000 distinct CDR3 sequences, roughly 28% of them seen just once. Samples came from axillary lymph nodes draining the breast cancer. The sequenced sample consisted of axillary lymph node tissue. The origin of this receptor is a female donor with breast cancer. Some clones in this sample may be carry-over from other donors' samples. The chain links TRBV19 to TRBJ1-1; maybe TRBD1 (6 bases). In nucleotides, the CDR3 is TGTGCCAGTAGTATAGGGTCAGGGGCGGTCAGGAGCACTGAAGCTTTCTTT. Amino acids: CASSIGSGAVRSTEAFF.